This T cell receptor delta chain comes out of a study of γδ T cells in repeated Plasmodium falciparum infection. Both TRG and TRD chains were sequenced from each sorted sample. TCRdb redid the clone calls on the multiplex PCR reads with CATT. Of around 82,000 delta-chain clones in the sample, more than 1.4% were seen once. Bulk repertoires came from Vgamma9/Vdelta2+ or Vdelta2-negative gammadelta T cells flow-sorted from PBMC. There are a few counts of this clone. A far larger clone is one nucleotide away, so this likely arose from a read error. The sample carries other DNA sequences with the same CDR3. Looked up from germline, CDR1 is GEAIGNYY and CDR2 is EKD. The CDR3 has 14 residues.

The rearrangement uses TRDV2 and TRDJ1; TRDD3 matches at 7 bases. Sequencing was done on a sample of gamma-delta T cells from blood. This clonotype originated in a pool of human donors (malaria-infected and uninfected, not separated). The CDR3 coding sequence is TGTGCCTGCGACAGAGGGGGATCCACCGATAAACTCATCTTT. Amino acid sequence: CACDRGGSTDKLIF.